The 22 T cell receptor beta chains below were found in one sample sequenced in a study of vaccination and CD4 T cells after COVID-19. Treatment of the sample: approximately nine-day PBMC culture with coronavirus spike peptide pools or control peptides (ViraFEST assay). These TCRs' antigens remain unknown. Sequencing of the DNA from cultured CD4+ T cells was carried out with the Oncomine TCR Beta short-read assay. One entry per CDR3 protein results from TCRdb running MiXCR on the PCR reads. This table has 6,500 to 9,000 distinct CDR3 sequences, 20% to 25% appearing once. The material was CD4+ T cells from blood, cultured in vitro, obtained after SARS-CoV-2 vaccination. The receptor source for this set is a human donor who had recovered from COVID-19.

The chain has TRBV20-1 and TRBJ2-1; D may match TRBD1 or TRBD2 (6 bases each). CDR1 and CDR2 from the germline V gene are DFQATT and SNEGSKA (reference sequence). The length of the CDR3 is 12 residues. Trimming took off 3 bases at V and 5 bases at J, with 8 bases between the two ends. CDR3 in DNA: TGCAGTGCTAGCGGGGGCCACAATGAGCAGTTCTTC. Residues: CSASGGHNEQFF.

The gene calls are TRBV18 and TRBJ1-6; D unresolved. Germline CDR1 is KGHSH and CDR2 is LQKENI. The V and J ends lost 3 bases and 6 bases respectively, with 9 bases between them. The CDR3 has 14 amino acids. CDR3: CASSPTGSNSPLHF. The DNA for the CDR3 is TGTGCCAGCTCACCTACGGGGTCTAATTCACCCCTCCACTTT.

By proportion, this clonotype is medium-sized. V is TRBV27 and J is TRBJ2-5, with D unclear. V lost 0 bases and J lost 2, with 19 bases in between. CDR3 length: 18 residues. Germline loops: CDR1 MNHEY, CDR2 SMNVEV (reference sequence). The CDR3 DNA follows: TGTGCCAGCAGTTTATCCCCCCCAGGTAGCATAACACAAGAGACCCAGTACTTC. Amino acids: CASSLSPPGSITQETQYF.

The chain uses TRBV27 and TRBJ2-3; possibly TRBD1 or TRBD2 for D (6 bases each). V was cut by 6 bases and J by 3 bases, with 19 bases left in between. The CDR3 loop spans 16 amino acids. Germline CDR1 is MNHEY and CDR2 is SMNVEV (reference sequence). The CDR3 protein is CASRSYGGSGTDTQYF. CDR3 DNA: TGTGCCAGCAGATCATACGGGGGCTCTGGAACAGATACGCAGTATTTT.

In this sample, this clonotype turned up a few times. The rearrangement joins TRBV11-3 to TRBJ2-6; D might be TRBD1 (5 bases). Germline V gene lookup returns CDR1 SGHNT and CDR2 YENEEA. The CDR3 extends over 16 amino acids. Trimming took off 5 bases at V and 0 bases at J, with 11 bases between the two ends. CDR3 sequence (DNA): TGTGCCAGCAGCGGACAAAGTGGCTCTGGGGCCAACGTCCTGACTTTC. This translates into CASSGQSGSGANVLTF.

This chain links TRBV6-2 or TRBV6-3 with TRBJ2-5; D might be TRBD2 (5 bases). CDR3 length: 16 residues. Germline V lookup: CDR1 MNHEY, CDR2 SVGEGT. Between the trimmed V and J ends, which lost 4 bases and 4 bases, there was a span of 19 bases. The CDR3, as DNA: TGTGCCAGCAGTTCCCCGGGAAGGGCACGGGGAGAGACCCAGTACTTC. It encodes CASSSPGRARGETQYF.

In its sample, this clonotype is medium-sized. The chain recombines TRBV20-1 with TRBJ1-2, with TRBD1 matching over 7 bases. The CDR3 covers 13 residues. The germline CDR1 and CDR2 sequences are DFQATT and SNEGSKA (reference sequence). V lost 8 bases, J lost 4 bases, and 10 bases stayed unmatched. The CDR3 DNA reads as TGCAGTTCGATGACAGGGTTTGTCTATGGCTACACCTTC. Its protein is CSSMTGFVYGYTF.

In its sample, this clonotype ranks as medium-sized. The rearrangement joins TRBV19 to TRBJ2-3; tentatively, D is TRBD1 or TRBD2 (5 bases each). Per the germline V gene, CDR1 is LNHDA and CDR2 is SQIVND (reference sequence). Trimming removed 6 bases from V and 1 base from J, with 17 bases in between. The CDR3 loop spans 16 amino acids. CDR3 nucleotides: TGTGCCAGTAGGGGGGTCCGGGGTTCGGGCACAGATACGCAGTATTTT. Translated, it gives CASRGVRGSGTDTQYF.

Only a few counts were recorded for this clonotype. The J gene is TRBJ2-1, the V gene TRBV6-1; TRBD2 aligns across 9 bases. V shed 6 bases and J 7 bases; nucleotides not matched to a gene: 13. The CDR3 runs 16 residues. Germline V gives CDR1 MNHNS, CDR2 SASEGT. The CDR3 DNA follows: TGTGCCAGCAGGCCAGAGCGGGGGGACCTCTTTAATGAGCAGTTCTTC. Protein: CASRPERGDLFNEQFF.

This clonotype was observed a few times. This chain connects TRBV6-5 to TRBJ1-1, with TRBD1 matching 7 bases. This CDR3 is built from 13 residues. Trimming removed 2 bases from V and 7 bases from J; junction bases left unmatched: 4. Germline V lookup: CDR1 MNHEY, CDR2 SVGAGI. CDR3 protein: CASSYLRQGEAFF. The DNA of the CDR3 is TGTGCCAGCAGTTACCTCCGACAGGGTGAAGCTTTCTTT.

This clonotype was counted a few times. CDR3 DNA sequence: TGCAGTGCTAGAGGGGGGGGGAGAGCCTACGAGCAGTACTTC. Protein sequence: CSARGGGRAYEQYF. The V gene is TRBV20-1, the J gene TRBJ2-7, with 7 bases identical to TRBD2. Germline V gene data show CDR1 as DFQATT and CDR2 as SNEGSKA (reference sequence). The V gene end was trimmed by 1 base and the J gene end by 2 bases; junction bases not matched to a gene: 5. This CDR3 comprises 14 residues.

This clonotype was found a few times. J is TRBJ2-5 and V is TRBV6-2 or TRBV6-3; 11 bases align to TRBD2. The CDR3 has 17 residues. Trimming took 2 bases from V and 5 from J; bases not matched to a gene: 10. Looked up from germline, CDR1 is MNHEY and CDR2 is SVGEGT. The CDR3 loop is CASSYGGLAAMLETQYF. In DNA, the CDR3 is TGTGCCAGCAGTTACGGGGGACTAGCGGCAATGTTGGAGACCCAGTACTTC.

This clonotype was observed a handful of times. The chain carries TRBV5-5 and TRBJ2-5; TRBD2 might be the D (5 bases). The CDR3 covers 13 residues. V was shortened by 2 bases and J by 5 bases, with 10 bases between the two germline ends. CDR1 SGHKS and CDR2 YYEKEE come from the germline V gene (reference sequence). Here the CDR3 DNA reads TGTGCCAGCAGCTTTGTCAGAGGGGAGACCCAGTACTTC. This translates into CASSFVRGETQYF. The whole variable domain, remainder taken from reference TRBV5-5 and TRBJ2-5, is DAGVTQSPTHLIKTRGQQVTLRCSPISGHKSVSWYQQVLGQGPQFIFQYYEKEERGRGNFPDRFSARQFPNYSSELNVNALLLGDSALYLCASSFVRGETQYFGPGTRLLVL.

This clonotype is medium-sized in the sample. The chain carries TRBV29-1 and TRBJ1-2; 8 bases line up with TRBD1. The V gene's germline CDR1 is SQVTM and CDR2 ANQGSEA. The V and J ends lost 3 bases and 7 bases, in that order; junction bases with no gene match: 7. There are 13 residues in the CDR3. For the CDR3, the DNA is TGCAGCGTTGAGAACAGGGGGTTCGGTGGCTACACCTTC. This codes for CSVENRGFGGYTF.

The V and J genes are TRBV29-1 and TRBJ2-7; weak D call: TRBD1 (6 bases). The V end was cut by 0 bases, the J end by 10 bases, with 13 bases between. CDR3 size: 12 residues. CDR1 and CDR2 (germline): SQVTM, ANQGSEA. The CDR3 sequence is CSVEEGPGEQYF. Written as DNA, the CDR3 is TGCAGCGTTGAAGAAGGGCCAGGGGAACAGTACTTC.

This clonotype was counted between two and nine times. The rearrangement links TRBV27 to TRBJ2-7; either TRBD1 or TRBD2 may fit D (5 bases each). Germline values: CDR1 MNHEY, CDR2 SMNVEV (reference sequence). Trimming took off 2 bases at V and 0 bases at J, with 14 bases between the two ends. The CDR3 totals 16 residues. The CDR3 here is CASSLGIVGVSYEQYF. As DNA, the CDR3 is TGTGCCAGCAGTTTAGGTATAGTGGGGGTCTCCTACGAGCAGTACTTC.

This clonotype is medium-sized in the sample. V usage is TRBV7-2 and J usage is TRBJ2-1; D gene unclear. Germline V gives CDR1 SGHTA, CDR2 FQGNSA. V lost 0 bases, J lost 7 bases, and 7 bases lay in between. This CDR3 has 13 residues. CDR3 nucleotide sequence: TGTGCCAGCAGCTTAGCGCTCGTTAATGAGCAGTTCTTC. It yields the protein CASSLALVNEQFF. The variable domain in full, completed from reference TRBV7-2 and TRBJ2-1, reads GAGVSQSPSNKVTEKGKDVELRCDPISGHTALYWYRQSLGQGLEFLIYFQGNSAPDKSGLPSDRFSAERTGGSVSTLTIQRTQQEDSAVYLCASSLALVNEQFFGPGTRLTVL.

This clonotype was observed a handful of times. This sequence joins TRBV19 and TRBJ2-3, with D maybe TRBD2 (7 bases). V lost 2 bases and J lost 5, with 14 bases in between. CDR3 size: 15 residues. Germline V gene sequence: CDR1 LNHDA, CDR2 SQIVND (reference sequence). DNA for the CDR3: TGTGCCAGTAGTATATTATCAGGGGAGGGAGATACGCAGTATTTT. Translation: CASSILSGEGDTQYF.

The chain joins TRBV6-5 to TRBJ2-7, with 7 bases identical to TRBD2. The CDR3 runs to 15 residues. V gave up 4 bases and J gave up 6 bases; unmatched junction bases: 12. Germline CDR1 reads MNHEY; CDR2 reads SVGAGI. CDR3 region: CASSSPGLFGSEQYF. The CDR3 nucleotides are TGTGCCAGCAGTTCCCCGGGACTATTTGGCTCCGAGCAGTACTTC.

The CDR3 sequence is CASRGMTASTDTQYF. The CDR3 DNA reads TGTGCCAGTAGGGGGATGACAGCTAGCACAGATACGCAGTATTTT. The rearrangement uses TRBV19 and TRBJ2-3; perhaps TRBD1 as D (5 bases). Trimming removed 6 bases at V and 0 bases at J, with 13 bases between. Germline V gene lookup returns CDR1 LNHDA and CDR2 SQIVND (reference sequence). This CDR3 is 15 amino acids long.

In this sample, this clonotype is medium-sized. V gene TRBV20-1 combines with J gene TRBJ1-2; no firm D call. The germline CDR1 and CDR2 sequences are DFQATT and SNEGSKA (reference sequence). Deletions cut 2 bases from V and 3 bases from J, with 7 bases between. The CDR3 covers 12 residues. CDR3 loop: CSARIGDYGYTF. CDR3 nucleotide sequence: TGCAGTGCTAGAATCGGGGACTATGGCTACACCTTC.

This clonotype is medium-sized (0.01 to 0.1%). The chain links TRBV7-2 to TRBJ2-1; weak D call: TRBD2 (5 bases). The germline gives CDR1 SGHTA, CDR2 FQGNSA. V was cut by 2 bases and J by 3 bases, with 11 bases left in between. This CDR3 spans 15 amino acids. CDR3 bases: TGTGCCAGCAGCTTAAGTCTAGCAGACTACAATGAGCAGTTCTTC. Its protein product is CASSLSLADYNEQFF.